This T cell receptor beta chain derives from a study of cytomegalovirus exposure and HLA in healthy donors. Across the whole study: A previous analysis identified fewer than 130 million unique TCR beta sequences derived from 180 million or so T cells.

V was clipped by 0 bases and J by 4 bases; unmatched bases: 5. There are 16 residues in the CDR3. Germline CDR1 LGHNA, CDR2 YNFKEQ. In regard to this clone: The target antigen is unknown.

The PCR ran on 60 Vbeta and 13 Jbeta primers. The method was immunoSEQ multiplex PCR; TCRdb's version includes in-frame clones alone and lacks a portion of them. This sample carries over 70,000 clones, roughly 80% of them seen once, and the ten largest clones take about 30%. Study results and caveats: In a later analysis, fewer than 20,000 TCR beta sequences were associated with HLA alleles at 0.05 false discovery rate. Analyzed later, most CMV-associated TCR beta chains appeared HLA-restricted. Across HLA loci, a later analysis found differing TCR association rates, with DRB1 most and HLA-C fewest.

This receptor was identified in a man in his forties or fifties in good health and CMV-seropositive. The rearrangement links TRBV4-2 to TRBJ2-2; 7 bases align to TRBD1. Sequenced sample: PBMCs. CDR3 DNA: TGTGCCAGCAGCCAAGACCGACAGGGTGGCACCGGGGAGCTGTTTTTT. Translating it yields CASSQDRQGGTGELFF.